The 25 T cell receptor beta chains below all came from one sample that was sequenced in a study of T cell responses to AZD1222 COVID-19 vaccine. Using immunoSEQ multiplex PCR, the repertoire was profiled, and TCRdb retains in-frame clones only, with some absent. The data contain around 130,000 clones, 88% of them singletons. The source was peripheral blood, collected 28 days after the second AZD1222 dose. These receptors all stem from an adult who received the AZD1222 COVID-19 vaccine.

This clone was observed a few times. The CDR3 nucleotides are TGCAGCGCAGCAAAAACGGCGGGGTTCGACGAGCAGTACTTC. It encodes CSAAKTAGFDEQYF. J is TRBJ2-7 and V is TRBV29-1; possibly TRBD2 for D (6 bases). The CDR3 length is 14 residues. The V and J ends lost 7 bases and 5 bases respectively, with 21 bases between them. Germline CDR1 and CDR2: SQVTM and ANQGSEA.

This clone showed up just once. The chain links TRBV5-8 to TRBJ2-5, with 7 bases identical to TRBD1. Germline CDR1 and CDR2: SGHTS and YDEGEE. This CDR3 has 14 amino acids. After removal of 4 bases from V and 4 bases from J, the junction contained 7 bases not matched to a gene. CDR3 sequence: CASSRIPGGETQYF. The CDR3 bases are TGTGCCAGCAGCAGAATTCCAGGGGGAGAGACCCAGTACTTC. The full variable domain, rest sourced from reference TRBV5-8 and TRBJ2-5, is EAGVTQSPTHLIKTRGQQATLRCSPISGHTSVYWYQQALGLGLQFLLWYDEGEERNRGNFPPRFSGRQFPNYSSELNVNALELEDSALYLCASSRIPGGETQYFGPGTRLLVL.

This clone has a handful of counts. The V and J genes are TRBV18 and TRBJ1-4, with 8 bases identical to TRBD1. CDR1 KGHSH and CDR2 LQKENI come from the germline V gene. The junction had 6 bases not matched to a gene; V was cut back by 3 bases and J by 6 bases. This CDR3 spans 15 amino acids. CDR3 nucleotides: TGTGCCAGCTCACCGTCAGTACAGGGGGATGAAAAACTGTTTTTT. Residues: CASSPSVQGDEKLFF.

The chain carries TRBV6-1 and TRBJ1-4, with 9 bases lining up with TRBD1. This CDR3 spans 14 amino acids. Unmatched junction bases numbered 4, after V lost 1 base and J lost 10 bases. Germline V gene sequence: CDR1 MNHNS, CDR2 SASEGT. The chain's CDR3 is CASSEVQDRGKLFF. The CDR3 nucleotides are TGTGCCAGCAGTGAAGTTCAGGACAGGGGAAAACTGTTTTTT.

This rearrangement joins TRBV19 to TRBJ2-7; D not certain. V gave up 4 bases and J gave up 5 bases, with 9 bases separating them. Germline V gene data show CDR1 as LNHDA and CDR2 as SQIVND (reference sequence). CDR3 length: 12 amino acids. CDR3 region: CASSTPPHEQYF. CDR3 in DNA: TGTGCCAGTAGTACTCCCCCCCACGAGCAGTACTTC.

This chain's CDR3 is CAWRNQGNTEAFF. The CDR3 DNA reads TGTGCCTGGAGGAATCAAGGGAACACTGAAGCTTTCTTT. The V gene is TRBV30, the J gene TRBJ1-1; D call uncertain. CDR3 length: 13 residues. V was clipped by 3 bases and J by 1 base, with 9 bases between them. CDR1 and CDR2 from the germline V gene are GTSNPN and SVGIG (reference sequence).

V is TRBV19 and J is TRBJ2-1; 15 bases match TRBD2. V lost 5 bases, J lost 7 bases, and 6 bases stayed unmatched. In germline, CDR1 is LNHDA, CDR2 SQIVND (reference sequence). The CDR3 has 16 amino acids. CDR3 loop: CASSPQGLAGGNEQFF. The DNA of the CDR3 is TGTGCCAGTAGTCCTCAGGGACTAGCGGGAGGAAATGAGCAGTTCTTC.

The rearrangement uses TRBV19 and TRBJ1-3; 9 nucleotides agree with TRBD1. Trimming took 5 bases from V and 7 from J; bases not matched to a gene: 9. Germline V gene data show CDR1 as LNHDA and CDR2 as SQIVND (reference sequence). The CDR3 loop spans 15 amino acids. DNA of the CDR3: TGTGCCAGTAGTCCGGACAGGGGCCTCGGCAACACCATATATTTT. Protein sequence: CASSPDRGLGNTIYF.

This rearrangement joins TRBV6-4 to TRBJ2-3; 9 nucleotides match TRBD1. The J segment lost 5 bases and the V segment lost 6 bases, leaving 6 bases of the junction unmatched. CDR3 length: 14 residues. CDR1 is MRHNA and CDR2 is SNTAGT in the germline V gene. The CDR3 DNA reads TGTGCCAGCAGCCGGGACAGGGAACTAGATACGCAGTATTTT. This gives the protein CASSRDRELDTQYF.

In nucleotides, the CDR3 is TGCGCCAGCAGCTCCCGCCAGGGAACCAAGCAGTACTTC. Protein: CASSSRQGTKQYF. The gene calls are TRBV5-1 and TRBJ2-7; TRBD1 is a possible D gene (5 bases). V was cut by 3 bases and J by 8 bases, with 15 bases left in between. The CDR3 runs 13 residues. Germline V gives CDR1 SGHRS, CDR2 YFSETQ.

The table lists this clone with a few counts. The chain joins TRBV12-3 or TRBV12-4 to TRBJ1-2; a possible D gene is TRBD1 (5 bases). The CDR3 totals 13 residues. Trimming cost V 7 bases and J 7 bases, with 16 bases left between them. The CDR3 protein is CASTPLVGLGYTF. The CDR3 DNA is TGTGCCAGCACCCCTTTAGTGGGGCTTGGCTACACCTTC.

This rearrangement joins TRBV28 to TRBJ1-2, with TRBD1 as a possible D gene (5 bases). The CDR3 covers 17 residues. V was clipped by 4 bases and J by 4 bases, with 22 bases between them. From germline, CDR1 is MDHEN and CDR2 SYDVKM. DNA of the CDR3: TGTGCCAGCAGTTCCGAGGGACCGGGTCCGAAGGGCTATGGCTACACCTTC. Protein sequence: CASSSEGPGPKGYGYTF.

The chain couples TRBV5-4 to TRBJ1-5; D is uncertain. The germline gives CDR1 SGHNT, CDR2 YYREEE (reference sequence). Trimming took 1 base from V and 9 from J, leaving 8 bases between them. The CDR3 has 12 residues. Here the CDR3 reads CASSLPSGPQHF. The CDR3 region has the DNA TGTGCCAGCAGCTTGCCCAGCGGGCCCCAGCATTTT. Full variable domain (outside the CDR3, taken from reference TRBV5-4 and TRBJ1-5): ETGVTQSPTHLIKTRGQQVTLRCSSQSGHNTVSWYQQALGQGPQFIFQYYREEENGRGNFPPRFSGLQFPNYSSELNVNALELDDSALYLCASSLPSGPQHFGDGTRLSIL.

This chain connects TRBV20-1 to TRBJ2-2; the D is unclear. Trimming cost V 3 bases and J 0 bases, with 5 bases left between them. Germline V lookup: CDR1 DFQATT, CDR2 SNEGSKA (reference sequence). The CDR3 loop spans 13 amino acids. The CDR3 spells CSASNTNTGELFF. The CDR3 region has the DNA TGCAGTGCTAGTAATACGAACACCGGGGAGCTGTTTTTT.

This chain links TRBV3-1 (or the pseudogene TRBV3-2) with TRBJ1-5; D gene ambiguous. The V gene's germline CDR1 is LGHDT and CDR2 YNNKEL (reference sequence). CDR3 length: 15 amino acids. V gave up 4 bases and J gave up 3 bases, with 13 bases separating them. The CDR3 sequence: CASSPLGGLNQPQHF. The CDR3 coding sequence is TGTGCCAGCAGCCCCTTAGGCGGGCTCAATCAGCCCCAGCATTTT.

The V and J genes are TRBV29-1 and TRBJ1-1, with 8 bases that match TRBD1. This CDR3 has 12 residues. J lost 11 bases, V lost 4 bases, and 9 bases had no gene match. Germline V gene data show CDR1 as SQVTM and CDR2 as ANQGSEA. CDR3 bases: TGCAGCGTTGGGCAGGGGGCCGTAATGGCTTTCTTT. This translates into CSVGQGAVMAFF. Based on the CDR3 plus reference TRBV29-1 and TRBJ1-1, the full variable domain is SAVISQKPSRDICQRGTSLTIQCQVDSQVTMMFWYRQQPGQSLTLIATANQGSEATYESGFVIDKFPISRPNLTFSTLTVSNMSPEDSSIYLCSVGQGAVMAFFGQGTRLTVV.

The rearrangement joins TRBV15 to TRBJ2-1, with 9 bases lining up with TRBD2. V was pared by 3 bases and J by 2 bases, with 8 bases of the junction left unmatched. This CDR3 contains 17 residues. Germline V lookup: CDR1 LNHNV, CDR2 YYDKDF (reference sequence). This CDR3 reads CATSSGYSGSPYNEQFF. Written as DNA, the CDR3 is TGTGCCACCAGCAGTGGTTATAGCGGGAGCCCCTACAATGAGCAGTTCTTC.

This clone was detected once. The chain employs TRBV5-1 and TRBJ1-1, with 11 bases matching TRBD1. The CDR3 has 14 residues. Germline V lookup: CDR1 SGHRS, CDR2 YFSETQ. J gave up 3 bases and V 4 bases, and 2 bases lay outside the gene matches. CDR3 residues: CASSMGQGDTEAFF. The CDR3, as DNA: TGCGCCAGCAGCATGGGACAGGGGGACACTGAAGCTTTCTTT.

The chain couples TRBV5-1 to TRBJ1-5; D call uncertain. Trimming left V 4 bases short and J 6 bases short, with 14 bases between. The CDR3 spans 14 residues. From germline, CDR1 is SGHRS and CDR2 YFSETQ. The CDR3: CASSPGGRAQPQHF. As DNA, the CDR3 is TGCGCCAGCAGCCCTGGAGGGAGGGCTCAGCCCCAGCATTTT.

DNA of the CDR3: TGTGCCAGTACCTCAGACAGGGGAGGAGAAAAACTGTTTTTT. It translates to CASTSDRGGEKLFF. The chain links TRBV19 to TRBJ1-4, with 8 bases lining up with TRBD1. CDR3 length: 14 residues. Per germline, CDR1 LNHDA and CDR2 SQIVND (reference sequence). V trimming: 7 bases; J trimming: 8 bases; junction bases outside the gene matches: 9.

The CDR3 here is CASSATESSYNEQFF. CDR3 nucleotide sequence: TGTGCCAGTAGTGCCACGGAGAGCTCCTACAATGAGCAGTTCTTC. This rearrangement joins TRBV19 to TRBJ2-1; D call uncertain. This CDR3 contains 15 residues. V lost 5 bases and J lost 0, with 11 bases in between. Looked up from germline, CDR1 is LNHDA and CDR2 is SQIVND (reference sequence).

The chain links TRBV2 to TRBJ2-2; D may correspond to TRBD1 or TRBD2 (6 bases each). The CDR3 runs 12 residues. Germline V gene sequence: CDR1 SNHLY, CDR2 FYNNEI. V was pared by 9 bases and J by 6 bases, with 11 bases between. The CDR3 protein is CASRGPPGELFF. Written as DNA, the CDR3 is TGTGCCAGTCGGGGGCCACCCGGGGAGCTGTTTTTT.

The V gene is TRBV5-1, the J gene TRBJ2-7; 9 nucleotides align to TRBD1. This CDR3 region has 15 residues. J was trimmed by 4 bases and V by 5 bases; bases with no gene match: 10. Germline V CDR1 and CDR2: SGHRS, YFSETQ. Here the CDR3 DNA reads TGCGCCAGCAGGATGGGACAGGGTAGGGGTTACGAGCAGTACTTC. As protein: CASRMGQGRGYEQYF.

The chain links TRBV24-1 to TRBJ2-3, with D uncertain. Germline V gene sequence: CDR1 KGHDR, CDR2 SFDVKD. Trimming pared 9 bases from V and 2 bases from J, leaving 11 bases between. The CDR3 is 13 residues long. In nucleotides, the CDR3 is TGTGCCACCTCTGATCCCCCCACAGATACGCAGTATTTT. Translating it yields CATSDPPTDTQYF.

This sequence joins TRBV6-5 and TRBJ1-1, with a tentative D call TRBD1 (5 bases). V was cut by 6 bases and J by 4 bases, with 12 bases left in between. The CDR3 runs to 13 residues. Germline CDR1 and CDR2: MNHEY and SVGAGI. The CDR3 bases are TGTGCCAGCAGGACGGGGGTCGGCACTGAAGCTTTCTTT. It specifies CASRTGVGTEAFF.